The TCR beta chain described here comes from a study of blood T cell repertoires in COVID-19. About the study: The samples span acute and convalescent COVID-19 from the United States, Italy and Spain.

Assay used: immunoSEQ multiplex PCR; TCRdb lists only in-frame clones, some missing. The sample carries under 300,000 clones, 75% to 90% recorded once. V shed 3 bases, J shed 0 bases, and the junction held 7 bases outside the gene matches. The CDR3 totals 16 residues. CDR1 and CDR2 (germline): KGHSH, LQKENI. The TCR sequence derives from a middle-aged man with acute or convalescent COVID-19. The V gene is TRBV18, the J gene TRBJ1-2; 7 nucleotides match TRBD1. Material for sequencing was peripheral blood. This chain's CDR3 is CASSPVTGTANYGYTF. CDR3 sequence (DNA): TGTGCCAGCTCACCCGTGACAGGGACAGCTAACTATGGCTACACCTTC.